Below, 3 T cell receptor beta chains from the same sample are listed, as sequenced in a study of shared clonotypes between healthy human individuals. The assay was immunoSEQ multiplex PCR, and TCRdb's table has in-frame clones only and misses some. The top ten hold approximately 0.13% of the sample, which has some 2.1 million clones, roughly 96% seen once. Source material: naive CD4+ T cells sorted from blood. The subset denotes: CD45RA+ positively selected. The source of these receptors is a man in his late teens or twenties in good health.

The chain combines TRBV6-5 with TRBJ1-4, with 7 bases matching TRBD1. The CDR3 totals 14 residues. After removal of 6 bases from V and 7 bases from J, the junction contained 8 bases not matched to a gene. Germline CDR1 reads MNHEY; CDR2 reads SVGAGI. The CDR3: CASSTRQGGEKLFF. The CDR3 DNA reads TGTGCCAGCAGCACTAGACAGGGAGGTGAAAAACTGTTTTTT.

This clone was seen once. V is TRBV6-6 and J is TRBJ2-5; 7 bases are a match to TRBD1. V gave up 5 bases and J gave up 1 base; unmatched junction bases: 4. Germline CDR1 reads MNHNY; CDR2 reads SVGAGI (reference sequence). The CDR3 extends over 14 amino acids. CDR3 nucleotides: TGTGCCAGCAGTCCCGGGACAGTCCAAGAGACCCAGTACTTC. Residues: CASSPGTVQETQYF.

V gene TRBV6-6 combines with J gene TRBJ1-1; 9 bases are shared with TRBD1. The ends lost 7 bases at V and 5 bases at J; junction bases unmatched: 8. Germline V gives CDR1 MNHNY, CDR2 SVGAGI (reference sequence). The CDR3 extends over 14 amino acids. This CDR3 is CASNSNRGRTEAFF. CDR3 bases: TGTGCCAGCAATTCGAACAGGGGGCGAACTGAAGCTTTCTTT.